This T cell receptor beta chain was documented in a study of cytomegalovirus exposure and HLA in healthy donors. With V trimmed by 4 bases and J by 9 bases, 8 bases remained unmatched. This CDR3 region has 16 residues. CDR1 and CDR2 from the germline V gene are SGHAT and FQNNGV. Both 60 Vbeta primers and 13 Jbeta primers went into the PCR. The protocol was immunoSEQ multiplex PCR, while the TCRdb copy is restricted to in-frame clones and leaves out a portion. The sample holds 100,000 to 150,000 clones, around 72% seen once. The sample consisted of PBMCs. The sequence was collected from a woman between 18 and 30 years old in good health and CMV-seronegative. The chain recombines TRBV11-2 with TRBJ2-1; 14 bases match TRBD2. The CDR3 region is CASSWIPGLAGVEQFF. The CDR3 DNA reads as TGTGCCAGCAGCTGGATTCCGGGACTAGCGGGAGTTGAGCAGTTCTTC.